One sample yielded the 8 T cell receptor beta chains listed below, sequenced in a study of cytomegalovirus exposure and HLA in healthy donors. Use of 60 Vbeta and 13 Jbeta primers characterized the PCR. Libraries were prepared by immunoSEQ multiplex PCR; TCRdb keeps only in-frame clonotypes and omits some of them. Found here are 150,000 to 200,000 clones, about 85% of them singletons; the top ten hold approximately 6.7%. Material for sequencing was PBMCs. Receptors originate from a male donor in good health and CMV-seropositive.

The genes are TRBV28 and TRBJ1-1; no definite D call. The CDR3 loop spans 14 amino acids. V lost 5 bases, J lost 4 bases, and 14 bases lay in between. Germline V lookup: CDR1 MDHEN, CDR2 SYDVKM. The CDR3 is CASSNTRRVTEAFF. The CDR3 coding sequence is TGTGCCAGCAGTAACACCCGGAGGGTCACTGAAGCTTTCTTT.

The V call is TRBV28, the J call TRBJ2-1, with D hard to call. The CDR3 is 15 residues long. V lost 5 bases and J 2 bases, leaving 13 bases between the germline ends. The V gene's germline CDR1 is MDHEN and CDR2 SYDVKM. In DNA, the CDR3 is TGTGCCAGCAGTAGAAGACTCCGGGCCTACAATGAGCAGTTCTTC. It specifies CASSRRLRAYNEQFF.

This clone was seen once. This chain connects TRBV6-5 to TRBJ2-1; a possible D gene is TRBD2 (7 bases). Germline assignment: CDR1 MNHEY and CDR2 SVGAGI. V was pared by 7 bases and J by 7 bases, with 14 bases between. CDR3 length equals 13 residues. As DNA, the CDR3 is TGTGCCAGCACTGGGGGGGCAGGTAATGAGCAGTTCTTC. This sequence encodes CASTGGAGNEQFF.

The chain combines TRBV4-2 with TRBJ2-2; the D is unclear. CDR3 length equals 15 residues. Germline CDR1 and CDR2: LGHNA and YNFKEQ. V was pared by 3 bases and J by 5 bases, with 13 bases between. This chain's CDR3 is CASSQWSRLTGELFF. Here the CDR3 DNA reads TGTGCCAGCAGCCAGTGGAGCAGATTGACCGGGGAGCTGTTTTTT.

V and J are TRBV11-2 and TRBJ1-5; D possibly corresponds to TRBD1 (5 bases). Deletions cut 4 bases from V and 9 bases from J, with 19 bases between. The germline V gene has CDR1 SGHAT and CDR2 FQNNGV. The CDR3 has 15 amino acids. In DNA, the CDR3 is TGTGCCAGCAGCTCCGACAGTTTGGGGGGAGGGCCCCAGCATTTT. Translation: CASSSDSLGGGPQHF.

The gene calls are TRBV4-1 and TRBJ2-3, with 7 bases matching TRBD1. This CDR3 comprises 16 residues. The J segment lost 0 bases and the V segment lost 6 bases, leaving 9 bases of the junction unmatched. CDR1 MGHRA and CDR2 YSYEKL come from the germline V gene. The CDR3 loop reads CASRFLETGSTDTQYF. The CDR3 DNA is TGCGCCAGCAGGTTTTTGGAGACAGGGAGCACAGATACGCAGTATTTT.

Only one count was recorded for this clone. The rearrangement links TRBV7-8 to TRBJ1-5; D possibly corresponds to TRBD1 (5 bases). Trimming took 0 bases from V and 6 from J, leaving 15 bases between them. Germline CDR1 SGHVS, CDR2 FQNEAQ. The CDR3 length is 16 residues. This chain's CDR3 is CASSLAGGIWGQPQHF. The CDR3 DNA reads as TGTGCCAGCAGCTTAGCGGGGGGTATTTGGGGTCAGCCCCAGCATTTT.

CDR3 nucleotides: TGTGCCAGCAGCTCCTTCCGTGACGGGGACAGGGCTCTTGGGGAGCAGTACTTC. Translated: CASSSFRDGDRALGEQYF. The chain couples TRBV13 to TRBJ2-5; 9 bases line up with TRBD1. CDR1 is PRHDT and CDR2 is FYEKMQ in the germline V gene (reference sequence). With 4 bases clipped from V and 11 bases from J, the junction kept 23 bases outside the gene matches. The CDR3 covers 18 residues.